The 29 T cell receptor beta chains in this list originate from one sample, sequenced in a study of blood T cell repertoires in COVID-19. Profiling relied on immunoSEQ multiplex PCR, and the TCRdb table lists in-frame clones only, not all of them. The sample has about 400,000 clones; nearly 90% are singletons. The sequenced sample consisted of PBMCs or T cells enriched from blood (not recorded which). The source is a middle-aged woman with acute COVID-19.

This sequence joins TRBV7-9 and TRBJ2-1; D possibly corresponds to TRBD1 (5 bases). Trimming took off 5 bases at V and 4 bases at J, with 15 bases between the two ends. Looked up from germline, CDR1 is SEHNR and CDR2 is FQNEAQ (reference sequence). The CDR3 is 15 amino acids. This chain's CDR3 is CASSALGKGYNEQFF. CDR3 in DNA: TGTGCCAGCAGCGCCCTGGGGAAGGGGTACAATGAGCAGTTCTTC. Using reference TRBV7-9 and TRBJ2-1 for the parts outside the CDR3, the full variable domain is DTGVSQNPRHKITKRGQNVTFRCDPISEHNRLYWYRQTLGQGPEFLTYFQNEAQLEKSRLLSDRFSAERPKGSFSTLEIQRTEQGDSAMYLCASSALGKGYNEQFFGPGTRLTVL.

Regarding this clone: Additional DNA sequences in this sample encode the identical CDR3. V and J are TRBV7-8 and TRBJ1-2, with 10 bases identical to TRBD1. CDR3 size: 15 residues. Germline V CDR1 and CDR2: SGHVS, FQNEAQ. After removal of 5 bases from V and 1 base from J, the junction contained 4 bases not matched to a gene. The CDR3 loop reads CASSPRTGGNYGYTF. The CDR3 DNA reads TGTGCCAGCAGCCCGCGGACAGGGGGTAACTATGGCTACACCTTC.

This clone has only one observation. The V and J genes are TRBV7-2 and TRBJ2-2; 9 positions match TRBD2. After removal of 2 bases from V and 0 bases from J, the junction contained 4 bases not matched to a gene. There are 17 residues in the CDR3. CDR1 is SGHTA and CDR2 is FQGNSA in the germline V gene. The CDR3: CASSLILAGPNTGELFF. CDR3 DNA sequence: TGTGCCAGCAGCTTAATTCTAGCGGGGCCGAACACCGGGGAGCTGTTTTTT.

The gene calls are TRBV6-2 or TRBV6-3 and TRBJ1-5, with 8 bases matching TRBD1. This CDR3 is 14 amino acids long. V trimming: 5 bases; J trimming: 1 base; junction bases outside the gene matches: 1. CDR1 MNHEY and CDR2 SVGEGT come from the germline V gene. The DNA for the CDR3 is TGTGCCAGCAGTGACAGGGGAAGCAATCAGCCCCAGCATTTT. Its protein product is CASSDRGSNQPQHF.

A few counts support this clone. The chain uses TRBV29-1 and TRBJ2-1; a weak D match, TRBD1 (6 bases). The CDR3 is 11 amino acids. Looked up from germline, CDR1 is SQVTM and CDR2 is ANQGSEA. V was cut by 7 bases and J by 5 bases, with 9 bases left in between. CDR3 amino acids: CSAGQNNEQFF. The CDR3 DNA is TGCAGCGCTGGACAGAACAATGAGCAGTTCTTC.

The rearrangement uses TRBV5-6 and TRBJ1-6, with D tentatively TRBD1 (5 bases). This CDR3 region has 14 residues. Per germline, CDR1 SGHDT and CDR2 YYEEEE. With 3 bases removed from V and 7 bases from J, the gap between germline ends came to 11 bases. The CDR3: CASSSRTTNSPLHF. For the CDR3, the DNA is TGTGCCAGCAGCTCGAGGACAACGAATTCACCCCTCCACTTT.

V is TRBV4-1 and J is TRBJ1-5; a weak D match, TRBD1 (5 bases). V was trimmed by 2 bases and J by 1 base, leaving 12 bases between them. This CDR3 region has 16 residues. Germline-derived CDR1 and CDR2 are MGHRA and YSYEKL. CDR3 loop: CASSQWVGVSNQPQHF. The CDR3 region has the DNA TGCGCCAGCAGCCAATGGGTAGGGGTGAGCAATCAGCCCCAGCATTTT.

The chain has TRBV10-3 and TRBJ1-1; no definite D call. The germline V and J ends were trimmed by 3 bases and 0 bases, with 8 bases remaining between them. Germline V gives CDR1 ENHRY, CDR2 SYGVKD. There are 14 residues in the CDR3. CDR3 in DNA: TGTGCCATCAGTGATTGGGAGTTGAACACTGAAGCTTTCTTT. It yields the protein CAISDWELNTEAFF.

The chain recombines TRBV10-1 with TRBJ2-3, with 8 positions matching TRBD2. The CDR3 has 17 amino acids. J was trimmed by 3 bases and V by 3 bases; bases with no gene match: 11. CDR1 WNHNN and CDR2 SYGVQD come from the germline V gene (reference sequence). The CDR3 is CASSDPGERGNTDTQYF. The CDR3, as DNA: TGCGCCAGCAGTGACCCCGGGGAGCGGGGGAATACAGATACGCAGTATTTT.

The gene calls are TRBV7-8 and TRBJ2-7, with 7 bases aligning to TRBD2. Trimming took 6 bases from V and 0 from J; bases not matched to a gene: 11. The germline gives CDR1 SGHVS, CDR2 FQNEAQ. The CDR3 has 16 residues. CDR3 bases: TGTGCCAGCAGTTCCCTCGGGGGAGGGAGCTCCTACGAGCAGTACTTC. Its translation: CASSSLGGGSSYEQYF.

This clone showed up just a few times. The genes are TRBV6-6 and TRBJ1-2, with 7 bases fitting TRBD1. Germline V gives CDR1 MNHNY, CDR2 SVGAGI (reference sequence). J lost 3 bases, V lost 6 bases, and 7 bases had no gene match. This CDR3 region has 14 residues. CDR3 DNA sequence: TGTGCCAGCAGGCGGGACAGTCAAGACTATGGCTACACCTTC. This gives the protein CASRRDSQDYGYTF.

This chain joins TRBV2 and TRBJ2-3; maybe TRBD2 (7 bases). The length of the CDR3 is 14 residues. Per germline, CDR1 SNHLY and CDR2 FYNNEI. V gave up 7 bases and J gave up 2 bases, with 13 bases separating them. The CDR3 protein is CASKAGATTDTQYF. DNA of the CDR3: TGTGCCAGCAAGGCGGGGGCAACCACAGATACGCAGTATTTT.

The chain links TRBV6-7 to TRBJ1-1; D ambiguous. TRBV6-7 carries the ORF label, with uncertain function. The CDR3 spans 18 residues. The V gene lost 7 bases and the J gene lost 1 base, with 25 bases spanning the gap. As DNA, the CDR3 is TGTGCCAGCACCCAAGCCCCGAACAGCCACCGGTGGAACACTGAAGCTTTCTTT. The encoded protein is CASTQAPNSHRWNTEAFF.

The chain employs TRBV12-5 and TRBJ1-1; D perhaps matches TRBD1 (6 bases). The germline V and J ends were trimmed by 0 bases and 8 bases, with 16 bases remaining between them. Germline V gene data show CDR1 as LGHNT and CDR2 as FRNRAP. This CDR3 has 15 residues. The CDR3 sequence: CASGLVVNRANEAFF. In DNA form, the CDR3 reads TGTGCTAGTGGTTTGGTAGTGAACAGGGCGAACGAAGCTTTCTTT.

The chain joins TRBV12-3 or TRBV12-4 to TRBJ1-1, with a weak D call TRBD1 (6 bases). V was shortened by 6 bases and J by 3 bases, with 11 bases between the two germline ends. This CDR3 contains 13 residues. The CDR3 DNA is TGTGCCAGCAGCCGGGGGGGGCACACTGAAGCTTTCTTT. Its protein is CASSRGGHTEAFF.

This CDR3 reads CAISDQGNANYGYTF. The DNA for the CDR3 is TGTGCCATCAGTGACCAGGGAAACGCTAACTATGGCTACACCTTC. The chain recombines TRBV10-3 with TRBJ1-2; TRBD1 is a possible D gene (5 bases). Trimming removed 3 bases at V and 0 bases at J, with 11 bases between. The CDR3 is 15 amino acids. CDR1 and CDR2 (germline): ENHRY, SYGVKD.

V gene TRBV7-8 combines with J gene TRBJ1-2, with a tentative D call TRBD1 (6 bases). Trimming removed 5 bases from V and 7 bases from J, with 14 bases in between. Germline V gives CDR1 SGHVS, CDR2 FQNEAQ. The CDR3 is made up of 13 amino acids. CDR3 residues: CASSPQGFFGYTF. The DNA for the CDR3 is TGTGCCAGCAGCCCACAGGGTTTTTTTGGCTACACCTTC.

The chain employs TRBV23-1 and TRBJ2-7; TRBD1 matches at 11 bases. TRBV23-1 is identified as an open reading frame with a role that is uncertain. V trimming: 8 bases; J trimming: 5 bases; junction bases outside the gene matches: 5. CDR3 size: 13 residues. The CDR3 DNA reads as TGCGCCAGCGCCCGGGACAGGGGGAACGAGCAGTACTTC. Residues: CASARDRGNEQYF.

This clone occurred many times. In DNA, the CDR3 is TGTGCCAGCAGCTCCCCCGTAGCGGGGGGAAGCACAGATACGCAGTATTTT. It yields the protein CASSSPVAGGSTDTQYF. V gene TRBV5-5 combines with J gene TRBJ2-3; 10 bases agree with TRBD2. In germline, CDR1 is SGHKS, CDR2 YYEKEE (reference sequence). The CDR3 is 17 residues long. J lost 0 bases, V lost 3 bases, and 7 bases had no gene match.

The chain couples TRBV2 to TRBJ2-1; 7 bases match TRBD2. CDR1 is SNHLY, CDR2 FYNNEI, per germline. The V and J ends lost 7 bases and 7 bases, in that order; junction bases with no gene match: 7. This CDR3 has 13 residues. The CDR3, as DNA: TGTGCCAGCAATCGGGGGGAAATGAATGAGCAGTTCTTC. It translates to CASNRGEMNEQFF.

V gene TRBV25-1 combines with J gene TRBJ2-7; 9 bases align to TRBD1. The germline V gene has CDR1 MGHDK and CDR2 SYGVNS. Trimming cost V 3 bases and J 5 bases; bases outside gene matches: 2. The CDR3 covers 13 residues. The CDR3 loop is CASSEGQGDEQYF. CDR3 DNA sequence: TGTGCCAGCAGTGAGGGACAGGGCGACGAGCAGTACTTC.

CDR3 in amino acids: CASSPGCLAEGQETQYF. The CDR3 DNA follows: TGCGCCAGCAGCCCAGGCTGTCTAGCGGAGGGCCAAGAGACCCAGTACTTC. The chain uses TRBV5-1 and TRBJ2-5; 7 nucleotides agree with TRBD2. V gave up 4 bases and J gave up 1 base; unmatched junction bases: 13. There are 17 residues in the CDR3. Germline lookup yields CDR1 SGHRS and CDR2 YFSETQ.

This chain links TRBV6-5 with TRBJ1-2; the match to TRBD1 covers 10 bases. The CDR3 has 15 residues. CDR1 MNHEY and CDR2 SVGAGI come from the germline V gene. The V and J ends lost 4 bases and 3 bases, in that order; junction bases with no gene match: 5. The CDR3 reads CASSSKTGGYYGYTF. The CDR3, as DNA: TGTGCCAGCAGTTCCAAGACAGGGGGCTACTATGGCTACACCTTC.

This chain joins TRBV5-4 and TRBJ1-6, with a possible D match to TRBD1 (5 bases). V lost 3 bases and J 7 bases, leaving 14 bases between the germline ends. This CDR3 comprises 15 residues. Germline CDR1 and CDR2: SGHNT and YYREEE (reference sequence). As DNA, the CDR3 is TGTGCCAGCAGCTATGACAGATGGGGAAATTCACCCCTCCACTTT. It yields the protein CASSYDRWGNSPLHF.

For this clone: This specimen includes other DNA sequences encoding the same CDR3. The chain links TRBV5-1 to TRBJ1-5; 7 bases are shared with TRBD1. After removal of 4 bases from V and 2 bases from J, the junction contained 3 bases not matched to a gene. The CDR3 runs to 14 residues. Germline V gene data show CDR1 as SGHRS and CDR2 as YFSETQ. The CDR3 sequence: CASSPTGGNQPQHF. Written as DNA, the CDR3 is TGCGCCAGCAGCCCAACAGGGGGCAATCAGCCCCAGCATTTT.

The rearrangement links TRBV5-1 to TRBJ1-2, with D hard to call. Germline-derived CDR1 and CDR2 are SGHRS and YFSETQ. This CDR3 contains 16 residues. V lost 2 bases to trimming and J lost 8 bases, with 22 bases between them. CDR3 protein: CASSFFPAGFHWGYTF. CDR3 coding DNA: TGCGCCAGCAGCTTTTTCCCCGCGGGATTCCATTGGGGCTACACCTTC.

A note on this clone: This specimen includes other DNA sequences encoding the same CDR3. The rearrangement joins TRBV2 to TRBJ1-2, with TRBD1 matching over 9 bases. This CDR3 comprises 14 residues. V lost 2 bases to trimming and J lost 2 bases; unmatched junction nucleotides: 0. CDR1 and CDR2 (germline): SNHLY, FYNNEI. In DNA, the CDR3 is TGTGCCAGCAGTGAAACAGGGGGCAACTATGGCTACACCTTC. Translated: CASSETGGNYGYTF.

The CDR3 reads CASSLQGGFWETQYF. The CDR3 nucleotides are TGTGCCAGCAGCTTGCAGGGGGGATTTTGGGAGACCCAGTACTTC. V is TRBV7-2 and J is TRBJ2-5, with D possibly being TRBD1 (7 bases). Trimming pared 3 bases from V and 5 bases from J, leaving 16 bases between. Germline CDR1 and CDR2: SGHTA and FQGNSA. The CDR3 runs to 15 residues.

The chain links TRBV4-1 to TRBJ2-2; weak D call: TRBD2 (5 bases). The CDR3 is made up of 14 amino acids. Germline-derived CDR1 and CDR2 are MGHRA and YSYEKL. The V end was cut by 3 bases, the J end by 5 bases, with 10 bases between. CDR3 in amino acids: CASSHLEGTGELFF. The CDR3, as DNA: TGCGCCAGCAGCCACTTAGAGGGAACCGGGGAGCTGTTTTTT.